The rows below give T cell receptor beta chains drawn from one sample of a study of blood T cell repertoires in COVID-19. This table comes from immunoSEQ multiplex PCR, and its TCRdb copy is limited to in-frame clones, with some not included. The sample contains 490,000 or so clones, 70% to 90% of which appear only once. Sequencing was done on a sample of PBMCs or T cells enriched from blood (not recorded which). Receptor source: a woman aged 60-75 years who had recovered from COVID-19. CDR3s include the opening cysteine and the closing phenylalanine or tryptophan. The D gene is left open where the match is weak. For some rows the clone size is stated as once, few or many, or as a class when expanded; others skip it.

j_call clone_size v_call d_call cdr3_aa cdr3_nt
TRBJ1-1 - TRBV19 - CASRVGRGLNTEAFF TGTGCCAGTAGGGTGGGCAGGGGCCTGAACACTGAAGCTTTCTTT
TRBJ2-7 - TRBV5-1 TRBD1 CASSLAGTGGDEQYF TGCGCCAGCAGCTTGGCCGGGACAGGGGGGGACGAGCAGTACTTC
TRBJ2-3 - TRBV7-9 - CASSLLGLSDTQYF TGTGCCAGCAGCTTATTGGGCCTTTCAGATACGCAGTATTTT
TRBJ2-1 few TRBV10-3 TRBD1 CAIRGQSSSYNEQFF TGTGCCATCAGGGGACAGTCGAGCTCCTACAATGAGCAGTTCTTC
TRBJ2-4 - TRBV7-4 - CASSLGPGERRTKNIQYF TGTGCCAGCAGCTTAGGGCCAGGGGAGAGGAGAACCAAAAACATTCAGTACTTC
TRBJ1-3 - TRBV5-1 TRBD1 CASSSGTGLDSGNTIYF TGCGCCAGCAGCTCGGGGACAGGACTAGACTCTGGAAACACCATATATTTT
TRBJ1-4 - TRBV4-1 - CASSHINEKLFF TGCGCCAGCAGCCACATTAATGAAAAACTGTTTTTT
TRBJ1-1 - TRBV29-1 - CSVDGQMNTEAFF TGCAGCGTTGACGGACAGATGAACACTGAAGCTTTCTTT
TRBJ2-2 - TRBV6-6 - CATHRAVSGELFF TGTGCCACGCACAGGGCGGTCAGCGGGGAGCTGTTTTTT
TRBJ1-6 - TRBV3-1/TRBV3-2 - CASSQAQGRLSPLHF TGTGCCAGCAGCCAAGCGCAGGGCAGATTGTCACCCCTCCACTTT
TRBJ1-2 - TRBV20-1 - CSASTGDVYGYTF TGCAGTGCTAGTACGGGGGACGTCTATGGCTACACCTTC
TRBJ1-6 - TRBV5-4 TRBD1 CASSQDREDSPLHF TGTGCCAGCAGCCAAGACAGGGAGGATTCACCCCTCCACTTT
TRBJ1-2 once TRBV29-1 TRBD1 CSVEDRDRAGGSTF TGCAGCGTTGAAGACCGGGACAGGGCAGGAGGGTCCACCTTC